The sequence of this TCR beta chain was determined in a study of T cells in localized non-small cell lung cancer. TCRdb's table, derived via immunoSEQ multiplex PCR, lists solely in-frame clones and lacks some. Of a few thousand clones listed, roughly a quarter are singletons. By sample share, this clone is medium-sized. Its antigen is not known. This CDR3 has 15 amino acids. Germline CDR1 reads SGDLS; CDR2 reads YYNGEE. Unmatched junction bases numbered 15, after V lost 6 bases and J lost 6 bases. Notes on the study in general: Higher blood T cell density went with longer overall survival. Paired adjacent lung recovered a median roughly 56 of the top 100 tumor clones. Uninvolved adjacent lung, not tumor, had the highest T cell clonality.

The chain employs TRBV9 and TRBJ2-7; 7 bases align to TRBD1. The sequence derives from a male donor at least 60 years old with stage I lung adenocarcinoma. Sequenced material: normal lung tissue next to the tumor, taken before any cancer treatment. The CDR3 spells CASKFPARDSGEQYF. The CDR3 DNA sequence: TGTGCCAGCAAATTCCCAGCACGGGACAGCGGCGAGCAGTACTTC. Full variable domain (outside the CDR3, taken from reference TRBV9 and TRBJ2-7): DSGVTQTPKHLITATGQRVTLRCSPRSGDLSVYWYQQSLDQGLQFLIQYYNGEERAKGNILERFSAQQFPDLHSELNLSSLELGDSALYFCASKFPARDSGEQYFGPGTRLTVT.